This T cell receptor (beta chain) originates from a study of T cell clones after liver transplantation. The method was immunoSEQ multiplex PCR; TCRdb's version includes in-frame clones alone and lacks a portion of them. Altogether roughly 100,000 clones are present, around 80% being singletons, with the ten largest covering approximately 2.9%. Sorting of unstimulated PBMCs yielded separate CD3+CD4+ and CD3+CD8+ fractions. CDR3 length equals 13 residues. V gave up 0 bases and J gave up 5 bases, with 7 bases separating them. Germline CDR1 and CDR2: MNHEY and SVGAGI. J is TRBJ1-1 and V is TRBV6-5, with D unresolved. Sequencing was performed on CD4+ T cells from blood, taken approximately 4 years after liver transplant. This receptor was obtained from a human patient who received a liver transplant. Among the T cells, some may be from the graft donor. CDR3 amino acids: CASSYSSLTEAFF. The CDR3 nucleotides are TGTGCCAGCAGTTACTCGAGTTTAACTGAAGCTTTCTTT.